Presented here are 28 T cell receptor beta chains from one specimen sequenced in a study of blood T cell repertoires in COVID-19. Some clones are missing from TCRdb's copy, which holds only in-frame ones; the method was immunoSEQ multiplex PCR. The sample records approximately 52,000 clones, more than 85% being singletons. Sequencing used peripheral blood. The receptors derive from a man in his fifties or sixties with acute or convalescent COVID-19.

The chain uses TRBV24-1 and TRBJ2-1; 8 nucleotides align to TRBD1. The CDR3 runs to 16 residues. V lost 5 bases, J lost 7 bases, and 12 bases stayed unmatched. Germline V lookup: CDR1 KGHDR, CDR2 SFDVKD. DNA of the CDR3: TGTGCCACCAGTGTCTCAGGGGGCGGTATGTGGAATGAGCAGTTCTTC. As protein: CATSVSGGGMWNEQFF.

The chain is built from TRBV6-5 and TRBJ2-2; possibly TRBD2 for D (5 bases). Deletions cut 2 bases from V and 8 bases from J, with 18 bases between. The CDR3 extends over 16 amino acids. Germline V gene sequence: CDR1 MNHEY, CDR2 SVGAGI. CDR3 DNA sequence: TGTGCCAGCAGTTACGGAGGCCGCGTTGGAAAAGGGGAGCTGTTTTTT. Amino acids: CASSYGGRVGKGELFF.

The chain joins TRBV5-8 to TRBJ1-5; weak D call: TRBD1 (5 bases). This CDR3 region has 14 residues. The germline V and J ends were trimmed by 5 bases and 7 bases, with 16 bases remaining between them. Germline CDR1 and CDR2: SGHTS and YDEGEE. The chain's CDR3 is CASSIQGGPQPQHF. As DNA, the CDR3 is TGTGCCAGCAGTATTCAGGGAGGACCCCAGCCCCAGCATTTT. The variable domain in full, completed from reference TRBV5-8 and TRBJ1-5, reads EAGVTQSPTHLIKTRGQQATLRCSPISGHTSVYWYQQALGLGLQFLLWYDEGEERNRGNFPPRFSGRQFPNYSSELNVNALELEDSALYLCASSIQGGPQPQHFGDGTRLSIL.

The gene calls are TRBV6-5 and TRBJ1-5, with 11 nucleotides matching TRBD1. V lost 6 bases, J lost 6 bases, and 7 bases stayed unmatched. Germline CDR1 and CDR2: MNHEY and SVGAGI. The CDR3 is 15 amino acids. This chain's CDR3 is CASRPGTGGGQPQHF. Written as DNA, the CDR3 is TGTGCCAGCAGACCCGGGACAGGGGGTGGTCAGCCCCAGCATTTT.

The chain couples TRBV5-8 to TRBJ1-1, with TRBD1 as a possible D gene (5 bases). This CDR3 region has 12 residues. Between the trimmed V and J ends, which lost 0 bases and 7 bases, there was a span of 7 bases. CDR1 is SGHTS, CDR2 YDEGEE, per germline. The CDR3 loop reads CASSLDRFEAFF. The CDR3 DNA reads TGTGCCAGCAGCTTGGACAGGTTTGAAGCTTTCTTT.

The V call is TRBV19, the J call TRBJ1-4, with D unclear. This CDR3 region has 15 residues. CDR1 LNHDA and CDR2 SQIVND come from the germline V gene (reference sequence). V lost 7 bases and J lost 4, with 16 bases in between. The DNA for the CDR3 is TGTGCCAGTAACCCTGGGCAGGCCAATAATGAAAAACTGTTTTTT. It encodes CASNPGQANNEKLFF.

This chain uses TRBV3-1 (or the pseudogene TRBV3-2) with TRBJ2-7; TRBD1 agrees at 8 bases. The CDR3 contains 13 residues. CDR1 LGHDT and CDR2 YNNKEL come from the germline V gene (reference sequence). Trimming removed 4 bases from V and 8 bases from J; junction bases left unmatched: 7. CDR3 sequence reads: CASSPADREKQYF. In DNA form, the CDR3 reads TGTGCCAGCAGCCCTGCGGACAGGGAGAAGCAGTACTTC.

The rearrangement uses TRBV27 and TRBJ2-5; D is possibly TRBD1 (6 bases). The ends were cut back, 4 bases at V and 2 bases at J, with 14 bases in the middle. Per the germline V gene, CDR1 is MNHEY and CDR2 is SMNVEV (reference sequence). The CDR3 spans 15 residues. CDR3 residues: CASSSLGAAQETQYF. The CDR3 nucleotides are TGTGCCAGCAGTTCACTGGGGGCCGCACAAGAGACCCAGTACTTC.

V is TRBV5-1 and J is TRBJ2-1; perhaps TRBD2 as D (6 bases). The CDR3 runs to 14 residues. V gave up 7 bases and J gave up 6 bases, with 17 bases separating them. Germline V lookup: CDR1 SGHRS, CDR2 YFSETQ. The CDR3 sequence is CASRTNRDFNEQFF. For the CDR3, the DNA is TGCGCCAGCCGAACGAACCGGGACTTCAATGAGCAGTTCTTC.

This chain connects TRBV6-1 to TRBJ2-7; no reliable D call. The CDR3 consists of 12 residues. Germline loops: CDR1 MNHNS, CDR2 SASEGT. Between the trimmed V and J ends, which lost 1 base and 4 bases, there was a span of 5 bases. CDR3 in amino acids: CASSEGPYEQYF. The CDR3 DNA sequence: TGTGCCAGCAGTGAAGGGCCTTACGAGCAGTACTTC.

The chain uses TRBV19 and TRBJ2-2; 7 bases align to TRBD1. V trimming: 2 bases; J trimming: 1 base; junction bases outside the gene matches: 7. This CDR3 contains 17 residues. Per the germline V gene, CDR1 is LNHDA and CDR2 is SQIVND (reference sequence). CDR3 sequence reads: CASSIIPRTGNTGELFF. The CDR3, as DNA: TGTGCCAGTAGTATAATACCCCGGACAGGGAACACCGGGGAGCTGTTTTTT.

Note on this clone: Different DNA sequences within this sample yield the same CDR3. The genes are TRBV6-5 and TRBJ1-1; TRBD1 matches 11 bases. The CDR3 extends over 14 amino acids. Trimming at V came to 2 bases and at J to 6 bases, leaving 2 bases not matched to a gene. Germline V lookup: CDR1 MNHEY, CDR2 SVGAGI. CDR3 bases: TGTGCCAGCAGTTACACGGGACAGGGGGCTGAAGCTTTCTTT. The encoded protein is CASSYTGQGAEAFF.

Written as DNA, the CDR3 is TGCGCCAGCAGCGGGACTAGCGGGGGGGGCTTGGGAGAGACCCAGTACTTC. It encodes CASSGTSGGGLGETQYF. The gene calls are TRBV10-2 and TRBJ2-5; 16 bases align to TRBD2. Germline V gives CDR1 WSHSY, CDR2 SAAADI. V was pared by 6 bases and J by 4 bases, with 8 bases of the junction left unmatched. The CDR3 covers 17 residues.

The genes are TRBV7-2 and TRBJ1-4; D not certain. The ends were cut back, 5 bases at V and 7 bases at J, with 17 bases in the middle. Per the germline V gene, CDR1 is SGHTA and CDR2 is FQGNSA. This CDR3 region has 15 residues. CDR3: CASSLEGVGVEKLFF. CDR3 coding DNA: TGTGCCAGCAGCCTCGAGGGCGTGGGTGTTGAAAAACTGTTTTTT.

This chain connects TRBV27 to TRBJ2-7; 9 bases are shared with TRBD2. CDR1 and CDR2 from the germline V gene are MNHEY and SMNVEV (reference sequence). The CDR3 sequence is 17 residues long. V dropped 5 bases and J dropped 5; count of bases not matched to a gene: 16. CDR3 in DNA: TGTGCCAGCAGTAATCCGGGACTAGCCGGGTCTCCCCACGAGCAGTACTTC. Protein sequence: CASSNPGLAGSPHEQYF.

With respect to this clone: The final CDR3 position lacks the conserved phenylalanine or tryptophan, pointing to a likely read error. The DNA is omitted, as the CDR3 cannot be located on it reliably, and the CDR3 follows TCRdb's listing. This chain links TRBV7-9 with TRBJ1-1. CDR1 and CDR2 (germline): SEHNR, FQNEAQ (reference sequence). Counting both end residues, the CDR3 totals 8 amino acids. CDR3 amino acids: CATREGRG.

V and J are TRBV2 and TRBJ1-2; tentatively, D is TRBD1 (5 bases). The CDR3 has 12 amino acids. Germline CDR1 and CDR2: SNHLY and FYNNEI. Deletions cut 7 bases from V and 4 bases from J, with 10 bases between. The DNA of the CDR3 is TGTGCCAGCATGAGGGACTCCTATGGCTACACCTTC. Translation: CASMRDSYGYTF.

This chain uses TRBV5-1 with TRBJ1-1; D is unclear. Germline values: CDR1 SGHRS, CDR2 YFSETQ. The CDR3 sequence is 14 residues long. V lost 4 bases and J lost 1, with 11 bases in between. The DNA of the CDR3 is TGCGCCAGCAGCCCGGGGTGGGGGAACACTGAAGCTTTCTTT. Translating it yields CASSPGWGNTEAFF.

V is TRBV6-5 and J is TRBJ2-2, with TRBD1 identical over 9 bases. Germline assignment: CDR1 MNHEY and CDR2 SVGAGI. CDR3 length equals 15 residues. Unmatched junction bases numbered 2, after V lost 6 bases and J lost 0 bases. The CDR3 coding sequence is TGTGCCAGCAGGACAGGGGGTTCGAACACCGGGGAGCTGTTTTTT. The encoded protein is CASRTGGSNTGELFF.

V gene TRBV2 combines with J gene TRBJ1-5, with D unclear. Germline V gene data show CDR1 as SNHLY and CDR2 as FYNNEI. Deletions cut 3 bases from V and 0 bases from J, with 15 bases between. This CDR3 comprises 17 residues. CDR3 region: CASSDYPPGISNQPQHF. The CDR3 DNA reads TGTGCCAGCAGTGACTATCCCCCCGGGATTAGCAATCAGCCCCAGCATTTT.

This clone was seen once. This chain uses TRBV12-3 or TRBV12-4 with TRBJ2-7; tentatively, D is TRBD1 (6 bases). Trimming removed 8 bases from V and 2 bases from J, with 10 bases in between. The CDR3 spans 12 residues. The CDR3 here is CASARGPYEQYF. CDR3 bases: TGTGCCAGCGCCAGGGGCCCCTACGAGCAGTACTTC.

This chain joins TRBV29-1 and TRBJ2-5; 7 bases line up with TRBD2. J gave up 1 base and V 1 base, and 3 bases lay outside the gene matches. CDR1 and CDR2 from the germline V gene are SQVTM and ANQGSEA. There are 14 residues in the CDR3. The CDR3 nucleotides read TGCAGCGTTGAAGCCGGGGGGTCCCAAGAGACCCAGTACTTC. As protein: CSVEAGGSQETQYF.

This clone was seen a handful of times. The rearrangement joins TRBV30 to TRBJ2-2; D unresolved. V was pared by 2 bases and J by 4 bases, with 5 bases between. The CDR3 sequence is 12 residues long. CDR1 and CDR2 from the germline V gene are GTSNPN and SVGIG (reference sequence). CDR3 region: CAWSLFTGELFF. The CDR3 DNA reads as TGTGCCTGGAGTCTATTCACCGGGGAGCTGTTTTTT. Based on the CDR3 plus reference TRBV30 and TRBJ2-2, the full variable domain is SQTIHQWPATLVQPVGSPLSLECTVEGTSNPNLYWYRQAAGRGLQLLFYSVGIGQISSEVPQNLSASRPQDRQFILSSKKLLLSDSGFYLCAWSLFTGELFFGEGSRLTVL.

The CDR3 DNA is TGTGCCAGCTCACGTACCGGGACAGTTAATGAAAAACTGTTTTTT. Encoded protein: CASSRTGTVNEKLFF. The V and J genes are TRBV18 and TRBJ1-4, with TRBD1 identical over 7 bases. The CDR3 contains 15 residues. After removal of 4 bases from V and 4 bases from J, the junction contained 6 bases not matched to a gene. CDR1 KGHSH and CDR2 LQKENI come from the germline V gene.

The chain is built from TRBV2 and TRBJ1-5, with 7 bases aligning to TRBD1. Trimming took 8 bases from V and 4 from J; bases not matched to a gene: 8. CDR1 is SNHLY and CDR2 is FYNNEI in the germline V gene. The CDR3 is 14 amino acids. The chain's CDR3 is CASRDSLPNQPQHF. The CDR3 DNA sequence: TGTGCCAGCCGGGACAGCCTTCCTAATCAGCCCCAGCATTTT.

This CDR3 reads CASSQDPSGGSSTDTQYF. DNA for the CDR3: TGTGCCAGCAGCCAAGATCCTAGCGGGGGTTCTAGCACAGATACGCAGTATTTT. V gene TRBV4-2 combines with J gene TRBJ2-3, with 10 bases aligning to TRBD2. The CDR3 runs 18 residues. V was pared by 0 bases and J by 0 bases, with 6 bases of the junction left unmatched. Germline-derived CDR1 and CDR2 are LGHNA and YNFKEQ.

V and J are TRBV18 and TRBJ1-1; maybe TRBD1 (5 bases). The CDR3 sequence is 13 residues long. The germline CDR1 and CDR2 sequences are KGHSH and LQKENI. V gave up 1 base and J gave up 5 bases, with 8 bases separating them. The CDR3 reads CASSPRGETEAFF. As DNA, the CDR3 is TGTGCCAGCTCACCACGGGGGGAAACTGAAGCTTTCTTT.

The rearrangement joins TRBV18 to TRBJ1-6; a possible D gene is TRBD1 (6 bases). This CDR3 contains 15 residues. Germline CDR1 and CDR2: KGHSH and LQKENI. With 8 bases removed from V and 0 bases from J, the gap between germline ends came to 11 bases. The CDR3: CASAGESSYNSPLHF. The CDR3 DNA is TGTGCCAGCGCAGGGGAGAGCTCCTATAATTCACCCCTCCACTTT.